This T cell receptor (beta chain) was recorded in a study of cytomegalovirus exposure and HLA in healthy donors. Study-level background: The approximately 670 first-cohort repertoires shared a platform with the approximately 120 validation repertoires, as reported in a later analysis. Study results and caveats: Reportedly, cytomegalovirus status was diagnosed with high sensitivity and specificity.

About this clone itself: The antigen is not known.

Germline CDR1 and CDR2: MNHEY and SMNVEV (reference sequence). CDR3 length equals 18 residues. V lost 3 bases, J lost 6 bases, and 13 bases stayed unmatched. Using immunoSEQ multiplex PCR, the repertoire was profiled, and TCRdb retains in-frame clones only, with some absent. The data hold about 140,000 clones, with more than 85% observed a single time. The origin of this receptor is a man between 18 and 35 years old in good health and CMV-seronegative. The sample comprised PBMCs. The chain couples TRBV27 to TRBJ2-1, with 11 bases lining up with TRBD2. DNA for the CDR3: TGTGCCAGCAGTTTGACCCCGCCGACTAGCGGGGCTCGCAATGAGCAGTTCTTC. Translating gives CASSLTPPTSGARNEQFF.